This T cell receptor (beta chain) was captured in a study of T-cell memory formation after mild COVID-19. At least ten counts were recorded for this clonotype. The length of the CDR3 is 14 residues. Trimming took 6 bases from V and 0 from J, leaving 11 bases between them. TCRdb called the 5' RACE reads again in MiXCR, with one record for every CDR3 protein. The repertoire has 350,000 to 450,000 distinct CDR3 sequences, 20% to 25% of them found once; the top ten carry 8.5% to 10%. The receptor was isolated from an adult woman who had mild COVID-19 (a few samples of this study predate the infection). Cell type and time point are not known. The V gene is TRBV12-3 or TRBV12-4, the J gene TRBJ1-1; no firm D call. Specimen: PBMCs or a T cell subset sorted from them (not recorded which). As DNA, the CDR3 is TGTGCCAGCAGCTTCCGACAACTGAACACTGAAGCTTTCTTT. Encoded protein: CASSFRQLNTEAFF.